This TCR beta chain is from a study of blood T cell repertoires in COVID-19. Overall study: Sites in the United States, Italy and Spain provided acute and convalescent COVID-19 samples. In each case, the material was cDNA or gDNA derived from T cells, B-cell-depleted T cells, or PBMCs.

As processed by the authors: Researchers report that nucleated cell counts were estimated from reference gene primer amplification. Measured with immunoSEQ multiplex PCR; TCRdb has only the in-frame clones, and not every one. That table is the source of V, J and clone size, and D and trimming were worked out from the DNA. The sample contains around 140,000 clones, approximately 80% of which appear only once. The length of the CDR3 is 14 residues. V lost 3 bases to trimming and J lost 1 base, with 9 bases between them. Germline V gene sequence: CDR1 MDHEN, CDR2 SYDVKM. Material for sequencing was peripheral blood. This clonotype was sampled from a human donor in a cohort sampled during active COVID-19. The chain joins TRBV28 to TRBJ2-5, with D possibly matching TRBD2 (5 bases). CDR3 bases: TGTGCCAGCAGTTTGTCGGGGTCCCAAGAGACCCAGTACTTC. Its protein is CASSLSGSQETQYF. The full variable domain, completed using reference TRBV28 and TRBJ2-5, is DVKVTQSSRYLVKRTGEKVFLECVQDMDHENMFWYRQDPGLGLRLIYFSYDVKMKEKGDIPEGYSVSREKKERFSLILESASTNQTSMYLCASSLSGSQETQYFGPGTRLLVL.